This TCR beta chain was identified in a study of CD8 T cells in ankylosing spondylitis. Details on this clonotype: Its specificity is not known.

The V gene's germline CDR1 is DFQATT and CDR2 SNEGSKA (reference sequence). The CDR3 has 12 residues. After removal of 0 bases from V and 8 bases from J, the junction contained 1 base not matched to a gene. Study results and limitations: Existing reports had already noted some motif variants in reactive arthritis synovial fluid and blood. Disease-linked clones proved CD8+ and comparatively uncommon in peripheral blood. Blood from ankylosing spondylitis patients appeared to carry a characteristic roughly 8-variant TCR beta motif.

Construction of TCR beta libraries was performed using quantitative 5'-RACE with molecular barcodes. MiXCR, run by TCRdb on the 5' RACE reads, gives a single entry per CDR3 protein. The sample consists of about 240,000 distinct CDR3 sequences, approximately 24% of them appearing once. The gene calls are TRBV20-1 and TRBJ1-2, with 9 bases lining up with TRBD1. The sequencing input was blood, either unsorted or a sorted T cell fraction (not recorded which). This receptor was taken from a male donor with ankylosing spondylitis or in good health (not recorded which). This CDR3 reads CSAREDRGGYTF. CDR3 sequence (DNA): TGCAGTGCTAGAGAGGACAGGGGAGGCTACACCTTC.